The 16 T cell receptor beta chains in this list originate from one sample, sequenced in a study of radiotherapy plus CTLA-4 blockade in lung cancer. The table came from immunoSEQ multiplex PCR; TCRdb's copy has only in-frame clones and leaves some out. The sample comprises approximately 50,000 clones, around 72% of which are singletons, and 3.5% to 4% rests with the top ten. Sequencing was performed on peripheral blood, taken from a patient treated with radiotherapy plus ipilimumab. The receptors were gathered from a human donor with non-small cell lung cancer who had a complete response to radiotherapy plus ipilimumab.

This sequence joins TRBV30 and TRBJ1-5; D gene unclear. The germline V gene encodes CDR1 GTSNPN and CDR2 SVGIG (reference sequence). The CDR3 runs 13 residues. V was pared by 0 bases and J by 6 bases, with 9 bases between. CDR3 residues: CAWSVRGLQPQHF. CDR3 in DNA: TGTGCCTGGAGTGTACGAGGGCTTCAGCCCCAGCATTTT.

The chain has TRBV2 and TRBJ1-2; TRBD1 aligns across 8 bases. The CDR3 runs to 12 residues. With 5 bases clipped from V and 7 bases from J, the junction kept 3 bases outside the gene matches. Germline V gives CDR1 SNHLY, CDR2 FYNNEI. CDR3 amino acids: CASSSDRGGYTF. CDR3 DNA: TGTGCCAGCAGTTCTGACAGGGGTGGCTACACCTTC.

This clone appeared once. This rearrangement joins TRBV6-1 to TRBJ1-2; D is possibly TRBD1 (6 bases). The length of the CDR3 is 22 residues. Trimming pared 2 bases from V and 7 bases from J, leaving 38 bases between. Germline V lookup: CDR1 MNHNS, CDR2 SASEGT. CDR3 sequence reads: CASSEWLPVRDKGHRLKFGYTF. CDR3 coding DNA: TGTGCCAGCAGTGAATGGTTACCCGTCCGCGACAAGGGACACCGACTAAAGTTTGGCTACACCTTC.

The chain uses TRBV30 and TRBJ1-1; 8 bases map to TRBD1. The V gene end was trimmed by 4 bases and the J gene end by 9 bases; junction bases not matched to a gene: 16. The CDR3 contains 15 residues. CDR1 and CDR2 (germline): GTSNPN, SVGIG (reference sequence). This CDR3 is CAWKRWGTGVPQAFF. The DNA for the CDR3 is TGTGCCTGGAAGAGATGGGGGACAGGCGTTCCCCAAGCTTTCTTT.

The chain joins TRBV19 to TRBJ1-1; 7 bases fit TRBD1. CDR3 length: 16 amino acids. After removal of 2 bases from V and 3 bases from J, the junction contained 9 bases not matched to a gene. Germline V gives CDR1 LNHDA, CDR2 SQIVND (reference sequence). Written as DNA, the CDR3 is TGTGCCAGTAGTATATTGGGACAGAAGAGGGACACTGAAGCTTTCTTT. Translated, it gives CASSILGQKRDTEAFF.

The chain links TRBV7-8 to TRBJ2-7, with 7 nucleotides matching TRBD1. This CDR3 is 14 amino acids long. V dropped 4 bases and J dropped 6; count of bases not matched to a gene: 9. The V gene's germline CDR1 is SGHVS and CDR2 FQNEAQ. As DNA, the CDR3 is TGTGCCAGCAGCTCACAGGGGTCCGGGATCGAGCAGTACTTC. Amino acids: CASSSQGSGIEQYF. Based on the CDR3 plus reference TRBV7-8 and TRBJ2-7, the full variable domain is GAGVSQSPRYKVAKRGQDVALRCDPISGHVSLFWYQQALGQGPEFLTYFQNEAQLDKSGLPSDRFFAERPEGSVSTLKIQRTQQEDSAVYLCASSSQGSGIEQYFGPGTRLTVT.

The chain links TRBV7-6 to TRBJ2-1; 10 bases fit TRBD1. The CDR3 covers 18 residues. Germline V gene sequence: CDR1 SGHVS, CDR2 FNYEAQ. V dropped 2 bases and J dropped 7; count of bases not matched to a gene: 14. For the CDR3, the DNA is TGTGCCAGCAGCTTATGGGACAGGGGTCTAAGCCTAAGAAATGAGCAGTTCTTC. As protein: CASSLWDRGLSLRNEQFF. Drawing the rest from reference TRBV7-6 and TRBJ2-1, the complete variable domain is GAGVSQSPRYKVTKRGQDVALRCDPISGHVSLYWYRQALGQGPEFLTYFNYEAQQDKSGLPNDRFSAERPEGSISTLTIQRTEQRDSAMYRCASSLWDRGLSLRNEQFFGPGTRLTVL.

The chain uses TRBV19 and TRBJ1-1, with 7 bases lining up with TRBD1. Germline V gene data show CDR1 as LNHDA and CDR2 as SQIVND (reference sequence). The CDR3 contains 15 residues. Unmatched junction bases numbered 7, after V lost 5 bases and J lost 1 base. The CDR3 DNA reads as TGTGCCAGTAGTTCAAGACAGGGATGGAACACTGAAGCTTTCTTT. Protein sequence: CASSSRQGWNTEAFF.

The V call is TRBV5-6, the J call TRBJ1-4; D might be TRBD1 (5 bases). V was trimmed by 2 bases and J by 8 bases, leaving 16 bases between them. This CDR3 has 15 residues. CDR1 and CDR2 (germline): SGHDT, YYEEEE. CDR3 DNA: TGTGCCAGCAGCTTCGTGGGGGGGACGCGGGAAAAACTGTTTTTT. This gives the protein CASSFVGGTREKLFF.

The chain is built from TRBV10-1 and TRBJ1-4, with TRBD1 matching over 10 bases. This CDR3 is 19 amino acids long. The V and J ends lost 2 bases and 0 bases, in that order; junction bases with no gene match: 9. In germline, CDR1 is WNHNN, CDR2 SYGVQD (reference sequence). As DNA, the CDR3 is TGCGCCAGCAGTGAGGTTGGGACAGGGGTCGTGGCAACTAATGAAAAACTGTTTTTT. This codes for CASSEVGTGVVATNEKLFF.

The rearrangement joins TRBV7-2 to TRBJ2-3; D is unclear. V lost 0 bases and J lost 2, with 6 bases in between. The germline V gene encodes CDR1 SGHTA and CDR2 FQGNSA. The CDR3 is 14 amino acids. The DNA for the CDR3 is TGTGCCAGCAGCTTAGCACTATACACAGATACGCAGTATTTT. Translating gives CASSLALYTDTQYF.

This clone was counted a single time. This chain joins TRBV7-8 and TRBJ1-5; 10 bases match TRBD1. Per germline, CDR1 SGHVS and CDR2 FQNEAQ. The CDR3 loop spans 16 amino acids. V lost 5 bases to trimming and J lost 5 bases; unmatched junction nucleotides: 9. DNA of the CDR3: TGTGCCAGCAGCGAACGTCCCGGGACAGGGGATCAGCCCCAGCATTTT. Protein sequence: CASSERPGTGDQPQHF.

The chain couples TRBV20-1 to TRBJ2-7; D is perhaps TRBD2 (5 bases). This CDR3 contains 11 residues. CDR1 and CDR2 from the germline V gene are DFQATT and SNEGSKA (reference sequence). V gave up 3 bases and J gave up 5 bases, with 8 bases separating them. CDR3 nucleotide sequence: TGCAGTGCTAGGGATAGCGACGAGCAGTACTTC. Its protein is CSARDSDEQYF.

The V call is TRBV2, the J call TRBJ2-1, with D unclear. With 6 bases removed from V and 0 bases from J, the gap between germline ends came to 9 bases. The CDR3 loop spans 14 amino acids. Germline loops: CDR1 SNHLY, CDR2 FYNNEI. The CDR3 spells CASRNAISYNEQFF. Written as DNA, the CDR3 is TGTGCCAGCAGGAACGCGATCTCCTACAATGAGCAGTTCTTC.

This sequence joins TRBV15 and TRBJ2-3; perhaps TRBD1 as D (5 bases). V was clipped by 2 bases and J by 0 bases, with 9 bases between them. Germline V gene lookup returns CDR1 LNHNV and CDR2 YYDKDF (reference sequence). This CDR3 contains 15 residues. The CDR3 nucleotides are TGTGCCACCAGCAGACAGGGCCCAAGCACAGATACGCAGTATTTT. Encoded protein: CATSRQGPSTDTQYF.

V usage is TRBV5-1 and J usage is TRBJ1-4; D might be TRBD1 (6 bases). The V gene lost 3 bases and the J gene lost 6 bases, with 15 bases spanning the gap. This CDR3 has 15 amino acids. Per germline, CDR1 SGHRS and CDR2 YFSETQ. CDR3 bases: TGCGCCAGCAGCTCTGGGGCAGGGGTGCATGAAAAACTGTTTTTT. Translated: CASSSGAGVHEKLFF.